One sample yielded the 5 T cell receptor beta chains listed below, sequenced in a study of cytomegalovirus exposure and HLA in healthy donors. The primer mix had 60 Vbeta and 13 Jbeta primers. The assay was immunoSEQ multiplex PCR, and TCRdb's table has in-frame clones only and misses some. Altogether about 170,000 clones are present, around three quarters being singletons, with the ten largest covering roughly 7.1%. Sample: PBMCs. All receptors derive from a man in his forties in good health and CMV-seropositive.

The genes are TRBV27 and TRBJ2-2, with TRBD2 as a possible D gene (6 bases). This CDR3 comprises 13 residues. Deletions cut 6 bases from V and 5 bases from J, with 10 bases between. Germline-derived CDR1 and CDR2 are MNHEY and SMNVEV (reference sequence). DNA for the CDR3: TGTGCCAGCAGCACTGGGGGGACCGGGGAGCTGTTTTTT. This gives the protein CASSTGGTGELFF.

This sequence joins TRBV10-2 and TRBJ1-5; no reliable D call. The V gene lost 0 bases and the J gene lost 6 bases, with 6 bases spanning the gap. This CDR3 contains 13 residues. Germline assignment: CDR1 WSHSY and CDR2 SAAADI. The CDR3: CASSESPSQPQHF. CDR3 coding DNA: TGCGCCAGCAGTGAGTCGCCTAGTCAGCCCCAGCATTTT.

The CDR3 reads CASRLALPGNQPQHF. The CDR3 DNA is TGTGCAAGTCGCTTAGCGTTGCCGGGCAATCAGCCCCAGCATTTT. The chain combines TRBV12-2 with TRBJ1-5. TRBV12-2 corresponds to a pseudogene. The CDR3 has 15 amino acids.

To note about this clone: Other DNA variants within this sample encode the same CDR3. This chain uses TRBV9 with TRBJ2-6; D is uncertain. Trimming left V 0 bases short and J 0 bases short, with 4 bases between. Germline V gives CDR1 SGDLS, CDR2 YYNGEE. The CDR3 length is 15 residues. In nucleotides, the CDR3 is TGTGCCAGCAGCGTAGCCGGCTCTGGGGCCAACGTCCTGACTTTC. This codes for CASSVAGSGANVLTF.

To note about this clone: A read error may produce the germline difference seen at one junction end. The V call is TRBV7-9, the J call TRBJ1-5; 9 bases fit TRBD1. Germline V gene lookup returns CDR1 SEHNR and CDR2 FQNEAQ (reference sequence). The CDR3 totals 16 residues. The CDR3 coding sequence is TGTTCCAGCAGCCCTCGCGGACAGGGGAGCTGGCAGCCCCAGCATTTT. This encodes CSSSPRGQGSWQPQHF.